A single sample gave rise to the 23 T cell receptor beta chains below, sequenced in a study of beta chain features in type 1 diabetes. Whole-study findings and limits: TCRB CDR3s were moderately but significantly shorter in Type 1 diabetes patients in all four CD4+ subsets.

The investigators reverse transcribed all of the isolated RNA, so they sequenced expressed TCRB transcripts. The method was immunoSEQ multiplex PCR; TCRdb's version includes in-frame clones alone and lacks a portion of them. Among a few hundred thousand clones, 24% were seen once, and the ten largest hold more than 0.009%. For these TCRs, the target antigens are not known. Sequencing used naive CD4+ T cells from blood. The receptors originated from a woman aged 25 to 39 with type 1 diabetes.

The chain combines TRBV5-6 with TRBJ1-5; possibly TRBD1 for D (5 bases). V lost 2 bases to trimming and J lost 3 bases, with 9 bases between them. This CDR3 has 14 residues. Germline CDR1 is SGHDT and CDR2 is YYEEEE. The CDR3 is CASSFGRVNQPQHF. The CDR3 bases are TGTGCCAGCAGCTTTGGCAGGGTCAATCAGCCCCAGCATTTT.

Only a few counts were recorded for this clone. The chain carries TRBV12-5 and TRBJ2-1; TRBD1 is a possible D gene (6 bases). CDR1 and CDR2 (germline): LGHNT, FRNRAP. The V end was cut by 7 bases, the J end by 12 bases, with 28 bases between. The CDR3 spans 16 residues. CDR3 DNA sequence: TGTGCTAGTGCCAACGGGGCCCGGGACACGGTGCGTCGGCAGTTCTTC. This translates into CASANGARDTVRRQFF.

The CDR3 coding sequence is TGTGCCAGCAGTGAACTGGGACAGGGAAACACTGAAGCTTTCTTT. Its translation: CASSELGQGNTEAFF. This chain uses TRBV2 with TRBJ1-1, with TRBD1 identical over 9 bases. There are 15 residues in the CDR3. Germline V gene data show CDR1 as SNHLY and CDR2 as FYNNEI. The V gene end was trimmed by 2 bases and the J gene end by 2 bases; junction bases not matched to a gene: 3.

The chain couples TRBV6-6 to TRBJ2-5; TRBD2 agrees at 11 bases. This CDR3 contains 16 residues. Germline CDR1 reads MNHNY; CDR2 reads SVGAGI (reference sequence). With 2 bases clipped from V and 5 bases from J, the junction kept 7 bases outside the gene matches. CDR3 sequence: CASSYPSGRLGETQYF. For the CDR3, the DNA is TGTGCCAGCAGTTACCCTAGCGGGAGGCTTGGTGAGACCCAGTACTTC.

The rearrangement joins TRBV5-4 to TRBJ1-4, with a weak D call TRBD1 (6 bases). CDR1 SGHNT and CDR2 YYREEE come from the germline V gene (reference sequence). With 3 bases removed from V and 5 bases from J, the gap between germline ends came to 11 bases. The CDR3 spans 14 residues. Written as DNA, the CDR3 is TGTGCCAGCAGCTCAAAGGGGGAAAATGAAAAACTGTTTTTT. This sequence encodes CASSSKGENEKLFF.

Only a few counts were recorded for this clone. V gene TRBV4-2 combines with J gene TRBJ2-7; TRBD1 matches at 9 bases. V trimming: 3 bases; J trimming: 1 base; junction bases outside the gene matches: 1. In germline, CDR1 is LGHNA, CDR2 YNFKEQ. The CDR3 is 14 amino acids. The CDR3 nucleotides are TGTGCCAGCAGCCAGGGACAGGGTTCCTACGAGCAGTACTTC. Translating gives CASSQGQGSYEQYF.

This clone was counted a few times. V usage is TRBV10-1 and J usage is TRBJ1-2, with D possibly being TRBD1 (6 bases). V lost 4 bases and J 8 bases, leaving 14 bases between the germline ends. The CDR3 is made up of 13 amino acids. Germline assignment: CDR1 WNHNN and CDR2 SYGVQD (reference sequence). CDR3 DNA: TGCGCCAGCAGTGCCGTCAGGGGTGCCGGCTACACCTTC. Residues: CASSAVRGAGYTF.

This clone was detected only a few times. V gene TRBV5-1 combines with J gene TRBJ2-5; perhaps TRBD1 as D (6 bases). Per germline, CDR1 SGHRS and CDR2 YFSETQ. The length of the CDR3 is 13 residues. Trimming took 4 bases from V and 3 from J, leaving 10 bases between them. The CDR3 DNA is TGCGCCAGCAGCATGGGACAAGAAGAGACCCAGTACTTC. It translates to CASSMGQEETQYF.

This clone has a handful of counts. This chain links TRBV11-3 with TRBJ1-1; D remains ambiguous. From germline, CDR1 is SGHNT and CDR2 YENEEA. Trimming took 5 bases from V and 1 from J, leaving 5 bases between them. There are 12 residues in the CDR3. The CDR3 region has the DNA TGTGCCAGCAGCCGAGAGAACACTGAAGCTTTCTTT. Protein product: CASSRENTEAFF.

This clone was seen more than once but under ten times. The CDR3 coding sequence is TGCGCCAGCAGCCAAGGGACTAGCTCCTACAATGAGCAGTTCTTC. This sequence encodes CASSQGTSSYNEQFF. V usage is TRBV4-1 and J usage is TRBJ2-1; TRBD2 agrees at 7 bases. Germline values: CDR1 MGHRA, CDR2 YSYEKL. There are 15 residues in the CDR3. Losses at the gene ends were 1 base for V and 0 bases for J; bases not matched to a gene: 0.

This clone was seen more than once but under ten times. J is TRBJ2-5 and V is TRBV29-1; 11 bases are a match to TRBD2. CDR1 is SQVTM and CDR2 is ANQGSEA in the germline V gene. The trim removed 7 bases at V and 4 bases at J, leaving 23 bases unmatched. The CDR3 spans 19 residues. CDR3 sequence: CSALRASGRPSRYSETQYF. The CDR3 DNA sequence: TGCAGCGCCCTGCGGGCTAGCGGGAGGCCAAGTCGTTACTCAGAGACCCAGTACTTC.

This clone turned up a few times. The J gene is TRBJ2-7, the V gene TRBV29-1; 9 bases fit TRBD1. The CDR3 extends over 14 amino acids. The germline V gene has CDR1 SQVTM and CDR2 ANQGSEA. Unmatched junction bases numbered 9, after V lost 6 bases and J lost 3 bases. In DNA, the CDR3 is TGCAGCGTGTATGGACAGGGGAAATTCTACGAGCAGTACTTC. As protein: CSVYGQGKFYEQYF.

The chain recombines TRBV5-1 with TRBJ2-7, with D unclear. CDR3 length equals 13 residues. Germline loops: CDR1 SGHRS, CDR2 YFSETQ. V lost 0 bases to trimming and J lost 7 bases, with 11 bases between them. CDR3: CASSLGSAAEQYF. In DNA, the CDR3 is TGCGCCAGCAGCTTGGGTTCTGCTGCGGAGCAGTACTTC.

The chain recombines TRBV5-6 with TRBJ1-5; 8 bases fit TRBD1. J lost 5 bases, V lost 3 bases, and 4 bases had no gene match. This CDR3 has 14 residues. The germline V gene encodes CDR1 SGHDT and CDR2 YYEEEE. The CDR3 reads CASSWTGHDQPQHF. CDR3 bases: TGTGCCAGCAGCTGGACAGGGCACGATCAGCCCCAGCATTTT.

This chain links TRBV28 with TRBJ2-7, with 9 bases fitting TRBD1. This CDR3 has 14 residues. The germline CDR1 and CDR2 sequences are MDHEN and SYDVKM. The J segment lost 3 bases and the V segment lost 1 base, leaving 1 base of the junction unmatched. The CDR3 here is CASSLYRGLYEQYF. In DNA form, the CDR3 reads TGTGCCAGCAGTTTATACAGGGGGCTCTACGAGCAGTACTTC.

The V and J genes are TRBV29-1 and TRBJ2-3; 9 bases are a match to TRBD2. This CDR3 spans 14 amino acids. Germline lookup yields CDR1 SQVTM and CDR2 ANQGSEA. The V and J ends lost 6 bases and 5 bases, in that order; junction bases with no gene match: 9. In nucleotides, the CDR3 is TGCAGCGTGCTTCATAGCGGGAGAGGAGATACGCAGTATTTT. Protein sequence: CSVLHSGRGDTQYF.

The rearrangement joins TRBV29-1 to TRBJ1-2; D may be TRBD1 (6 bases). The CDR3 extends over 11 amino acids. CDR1 is SQVTM and CDR2 is ANQGSEA in the germline V gene. Trimming cost V 7 bases and J 5 bases, with 11 bases left between them. CDR3 in DNA: TGCAGCGCCGGGGGGACATATGGCTACACCTTC. Translation gives CSAGGTYGYTF.

This chain connects TRBV18 to TRBJ1-1, with D uncertain. CDR1 KGHSH and CDR2 LQKENI come from the germline V gene. The CDR3 runs 14 residues. V was clipped by 5 bases and J by 3 bases, with 13 bases between them. CDR3 sequence: CASSFSPRDTEAFF. CDR3 in DNA: TGTGCCAGCTCATTTTCCCCTCGGGACACTGAAGCTTTCTTT.

The genes are TRBV29-1 and TRBJ1-1, with TRBD1 identical over 8 bases. The CDR3 runs 13 residues. The V gene end was trimmed by 5 bases and the J gene end by 1 base; junction bases not matched to a gene: 3. The germline CDR1 and CDR2 sequences are SQVTM and ANQGSEA. The CDR3 here is CSVLGQGNTEAFF. CDR3 DNA sequence: TGCAGCGTTTTAGGACAGGGGAACACTGAAGCTTTCTTT.

This chain links TRBV7-9 with TRBJ1-5, with 7 bases matching TRBD1. Germline CDR1 is SEHNR and CDR2 is FQNEAQ (reference sequence). V was pared by 1 base and J by 7 bases, with 10 bases of the junction left unmatched. The CDR3 is 16 amino acids. CDR3 sequence reads: CASSLGQGPLGQPQHF. In DNA, the CDR3 is TGTGCCAGCAGCTTAGGACAGGGCCCGCTAGGCCAGCCCCAGCATTTT.

This clone has only a few counts. The chain combines TRBV30 with TRBJ1-1; D unclear. Germline-derived CDR1 and CDR2 are GTSNPN and SVGIG (reference sequence). The CDR3 extends over 13 amino acids. Trimming cost V 0 bases and J 1 base, with 6 bases left between them. DNA for the CDR3: TGTGCCTGGAGTGTAACCAGGAACACTGAAGCTTTCTTT. Translating it yields CAWSVTRNTEAFF.

This clone was counted only a few times. The V call is TRBV30, the J call TRBJ2-5, with 8 bases lining up with TRBD2. The CDR3 contains 15 residues. The junction had 18 bases not matched to a gene; V was cut back by 8 bases and J by 7 bases. Germline V CDR1 and CDR2: GTSNPN, SVGIG (reference sequence). In nucleotides, the CDR3 is TGTGCCGGTCGAGGAGCGGGAGAAGCTTTACTGACCCAGTACTTC. Its translation is CAGRGAGEALLTQYF.

This clone was seen a handful of times. The chain carries TRBV6-5 and TRBJ1-1; TRBD1 might be the D (6 bases). From germline, CDR1 is MNHEY and CDR2 SVGAGI. V was shortened by 0 bases and J by 2 bases, with 10 bases between the two germline ends. This CDR3 comprises 15 residues. The CDR3 loop reads CASSYSYRENTEAFF. DNA for the CDR3: TGTGCCAGCAGTTACTCGTACAGGGAAAACACTGAAGCTTTCTTT.